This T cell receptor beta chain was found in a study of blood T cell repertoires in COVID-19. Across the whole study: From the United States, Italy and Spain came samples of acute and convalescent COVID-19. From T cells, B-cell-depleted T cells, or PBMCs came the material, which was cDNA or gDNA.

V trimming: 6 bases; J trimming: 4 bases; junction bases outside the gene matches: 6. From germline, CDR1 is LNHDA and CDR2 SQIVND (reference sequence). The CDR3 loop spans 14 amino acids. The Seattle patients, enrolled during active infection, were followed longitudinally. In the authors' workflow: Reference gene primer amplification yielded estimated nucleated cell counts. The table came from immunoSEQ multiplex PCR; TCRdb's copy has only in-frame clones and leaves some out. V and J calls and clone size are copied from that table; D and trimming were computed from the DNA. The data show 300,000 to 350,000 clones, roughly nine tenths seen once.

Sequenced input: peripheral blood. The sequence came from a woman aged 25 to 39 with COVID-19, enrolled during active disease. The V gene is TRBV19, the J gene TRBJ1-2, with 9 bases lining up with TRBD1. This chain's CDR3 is CASSATGGAYGYTF. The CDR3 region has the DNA TGTGCCAGTAGCGCGACAGGGGGAGCCTATGGCTACACCTTC.